What follows are 18 T cell receptor beta chains derived from one specimen sequenced in a study of control samples from healthy donors and cancer patients. Using immunoSEQ multiplex PCR, the repertoire was profiled, and TCRdb retains in-frame clones only, with some absent. The sample shows tens of thousands of clones, 95% to 96% of them seen only once. The sample comprised blood. Receptor source: a woman aged 25 to 45 in good health.

The chain joins TRBV4-2 to TRBJ2-5, with D uncertain. Germline values: CDR1 LGHNA, CDR2 YNFKEQ. This CDR3 contains 14 residues. Trimming took off 0 bases at V and 2 bases at J, with 7 bases between the two ends. This chain's CDR3 is CASSQDLSQETQYF. In DNA form, the CDR3 reads TGTGCCAGCAGCCAAGATTTATCACAAGAGACCCAGTACTTC.

The chain combines TRBV6-1 with TRBJ1-1, with a possible D match to TRBD1 (5 bases). The CDR3 is 15 amino acids. Trimming shortened V by 0 bases and J by 3 bases, and 11 bases separated the two germline ends. Germline V gene sequence: CDR1 MNHNS, CDR2 SASEGT. The CDR3 sequence is CASSEASTGDTEAFF. CDR3 DNA: TGTGCCAGCAGTGAAGCGTCCACAGGAGACACTGAAGCTTTCTTT.

CDR3 nucleotides: TGTGCCAGCAGTCCGCTACCACAGGGGGATAGCAATCAGCCCCAGCATTTT. The encoded protein is CASSPLPQGDSNQPQHF. V usage is TRBV28 and J usage is TRBJ1-5; 8 bases agree with TRBD1. The CDR3 spans 17 residues. Germline CDR1 MDHEN, CDR2 SYDVKM. V shed 5 bases and J 0 bases; nucleotides not matched to a gene: 9.

The V gene is TRBV6-4, the J gene TRBJ1-2; 7 positions match TRBD1. Germline V lookup: CDR1 MRHNA, CDR2 SNTAGT. With 0 bases clipped from V and 11 bases from J, the junction kept 9 bases outside the gene matches. There are 14 residues in the CDR3. CDR3 amino acids: CASSDSSGGDSYTF. The CDR3 nucleotides read TGTGCCAGCAGTGACTCCTCAGGGGGGGACTCTTACACCTTC.

J is TRBJ2-3 and V is TRBV28; 15 bases align to TRBD2. CDR3 length: 19 amino acids. V dropped 2 bases and J dropped 8; count of bases not matched to a gene: 14. Per the germline V gene, CDR1 is MDHEN and CDR2 is SYDVKM. DNA for the CDR3: TGTGCCAGCAGTTTACCCCGGACTAGCGGGAGGGTTCTTAGGGTTACGCAGTATTTT. It specifies CASSLPRTSGRVLRVTQYF.

V and J are TRBV15 and TRBJ1-3, with D tentatively TRBD1 (5 bases). This CDR3 comprises 15 residues. The germline V and J ends were trimmed by 1 base and 1 base, with 8 bases remaining between them. CDR1 and CDR2 from the germline V gene are LNHNV and YYDKDF (reference sequence). CDR3 bases: TGTGCCACCAGCAGAGCCAGACAGTCTGGAAACACCATATATTTT. This sequence encodes CATSRARQSGNTIYF.

The chain carries TRBV25-1 and TRBJ1-4; TRBD1 might be the D (6 bases). V lost 1 base and J lost 8, with 14 bases in between. Germline CDR1 is MGHDK and CDR2 is SYGVNS. This CDR3 has 15 amino acids. The DNA of the CDR3 is TGTGCCAGCAGTGAATTTAGGGGGTCGGAGGAAAAACTGTTTTTT. This translates into CASSEFRGSEEKLFF.

This rearrangement joins TRBV7-2 to TRBJ1-5; D uncertain. Germline lookup yields CDR1 SGHTA and CDR2 FQGNSA. Trimming shortened V by 1 base and J by 0 bases, and 7 bases separated the two germline ends. This CDR3 has 15 residues. The CDR3 DNA is TGTGCCAGCAGCTTAGTCCCGAATAGCAATCAGCCCCAGCATTTT. Its protein product is CASSLVPNSNQPQHF.

The rearrangement links TRBV4-1 to TRBJ1-5, with 10 bases that match TRBD1. The CDR3 extends over 18 amino acids. The trim removed 4 bases at V and 3 bases at J, leaving 12 bases unmatched. Per germline, CDR1 MGHRA and CDR2 YSYEKL. The CDR3 is CASSPLDRGGIINQPQHF. CDR3 nucleotides: TGCGCCAGCAGCCCCTTGGACAGGGGGGGAATCATCAATCAGCCCCAGCATTTT.

The chain combines TRBV12-3 or TRBV12-4 with TRBJ2-7; D gene unclear. V was shortened by 1 base and J by 4 bases, with 8 bases between the two germline ends. This CDR3 is 13 amino acids long. Here the CDR3 DNA reads TGTGCCAGCAGTTTAGGTGTCACGTACGAGCAGTACTTC. This codes for CASSLGVTYEQYF.

The chain recombines TRBV29-1 with TRBJ2-5; 8 positions match TRBD2. V lost 0 bases and J lost 5; bases outside the gene matches: 11. The CDR3 runs to 16 residues. Germline V gives CDR1 SQVTM, CDR2 ANQGSEA. This CDR3 reads CSVEDSSSGGRETQYF. CDR3 sequence (DNA): TGCAGCGTTGAAGATTCTTCCTCGGGAGGGCGGGAGACCCAGTACTTC.

In its sample, this clone was seen once. This chain connects TRBV4-2 to TRBJ2-1; the D is unclear. This CDR3 region has 11 residues. From germline, CDR1 is LGHNA and CDR2 YNFKEQ. Trimming left V 2 bases short and J 9 bases short, with 5 bases between. CDR3 region: CASSQLSEQFF. CDR3 nucleotide sequence: TGTGCCAGCAGCCAATTGTCTGAGCAGTTCTTC.

The CDR3 is CASSPRDRATYEQYF. CDR3 nucleotides: TGTGCCAGCAGCCCGAGGGACAGGGCTACCTACGAGCAGTACTTC. The V gene is TRBV7-2, the J gene TRBJ2-7; 9 nucleotides agree with TRBD1. CDR3 length: 15 amino acids. The germline CDR1 and CDR2 sequences are SGHTA and FQGNSA. With 5 bases clipped from V and 2 bases from J, the junction kept 7 bases outside the gene matches.

The genes are TRBV7-2 and TRBJ2-7; the D is unclear. The CDR3 covers 14 residues. Trimming shortened V by 1 base and J by 3 bases, and 10 bases separated the two germline ends. The germline CDR1 and CDR2 sequences are SGHTA and FQGNSA. CDR3: CASSLGVDYYEQYF. The CDR3 nucleotides are TGTGCCAGCAGCTTAGGAGTAGATTACTACGAGCAGTACTTC.

J is TRBJ1-1 and V is TRBV19; possible D gene TRBD1, 6 bases. The CDR3 is 14 amino acids. V was cut by 6 bases and J by 7 bases, with 18 bases left in between. Germline CDR1 is LNHDA and CDR2 is SQIVND (reference sequence). In nucleotides, the CDR3 is TGTGCCAGTAGACGAGGCGGGACACCCATTGAAGCTTTCTTT. The encoded protein is CASRRGGTPIEAFF.

This clone has a single count. The genes are TRBV12-3 or TRBV12-4 and TRBJ2-1; TRBD2 matches at 9 bases. There are 12 residues in the CDR3. V gave up 4 bases and J gave up 10 bases; unmatched junction bases: 2. Here the CDR3 DNA reads TGTGCCAGCAGTTCCGGACTAGCGGAGCAGTTCTTC. It codes for CASSSGLAEQFF.

The V gene is TRBV2, the J gene TRBJ2-3; no clear D. V lost 3 bases to trimming and J lost 5 bases, with 3 bases between them. The CDR3 totals 11 residues. The germline V gene encodes CDR1 SNHLY and CDR2 FYNNEI. CDR3 in amino acids: CASSEVDTQYF. DNA for the CDR3: TGTGCCAGCAGTGAGGTAGATACGCAGTATTTT. The complete variable domain, with remaining parts taken from reference TRBV2 and TRBJ2-3, reads EPEVTQTPSHQVTQMGQEVILRCVPISNHLYFYWYRQILGQKVEFLVSFYNNEISEKSEIFDDQFSVERPDGSNFTLKIRSTKLEDSAMYFCASSEVDTQYFGPGTRLTVL.

This rearrangement joins TRBV30 to TRBJ1-4, with TRBD1 identical over 7 bases. The CDR3 runs to 16 residues. J gave up 4 bases and V 0 bases, and 8 bases lay outside the gene matches. Germline V CDR1 and CDR2: GTSNPN, SVGIG (reference sequence). Written as DNA, the CDR3 is TGTGCCTGGAGTGTTAAGCACGCAGGGGGTAATGAAAAACTGTTTTTT. Protein sequence: CAWSVKHAGGNEKLFF.